The 19 T cell receptor beta chains given below trace back to one sample, sequenced in a study of T cell responses to AZD1222 COVID-19 vaccine. Libraries were prepared by immunoSEQ multiplex PCR; TCRdb keeps only in-frame clonotypes and omits some of them. The data show over 45,000 clones, approximately 89% seen once. Sequenced material: peripheral blood, taken 28 days after the second AZD1222 dose. The receptors shown here come from an adult who received the AZD1222 COVID-19 vaccine.

The J gene is TRBJ1-1, the V gene TRBV6-8; D remains ambiguous. Germline-derived CDR1 and CDR2 are MNHGY and SAAAGT. The V end lost 2 bases, the J end lost 0 bases, and 13 bases lay between the germline ends. The CDR3 runs 16 residues. As DNA, the CDR3 is TGTGCCAGCAGTTACGCGTCGGGAGGGCTGAACACTGAAGCTTTCTTT. Its translation: CASSYASGGLNTEAFF.

J is TRBJ1-2 and V is TRBV6-5, with D perhaps matching TRBD1 (6 bases). Trimming shortened V by 6 bases and J by 2 bases, and 13 bases separated the two germline ends. Germline values: CDR1 MNHEY, CDR2 SVGAGI. The CDR3 is 14 residues long. CDR3 in amino acids: CASSLRTENYGYTF. Written as DNA, the CDR3 is TGTGCCAGCAGCTTGAGGACAGAAAACTATGGCTACACCTTC.

Only a few counts were recorded for this clone. The chain joins TRBV9 to TRBJ2-1, with D perhaps matching TRBD1 (5 bases). The germline V gene has CDR1 SGDLS and CDR2 YYNGEE. There are 15 residues in the CDR3. Trimming took 0 bases from V and 8 from J, leaving 15 bases between them. CDR3 sequence: CASSVGGKGVDEQFF. As DNA, the CDR3 is TGTGCCAGCAGCGTAGGGGGCAAGGGTGTGGATGAGCAGTTCTTC.

In this sample, this clone turned up once. The rearrangement links TRBV5-1 to TRBJ2-7, with 7 bases lining up with TRBD1. Germline V gene lookup returns CDR1 SGHRS and CDR2 YFSETQ. With 4 bases clipped from V and 3 bases from J, the junction kept 4 bases outside the gene matches. CDR3 length: 13 residues. The CDR3 DNA reads as TGCGCCAGCAGCCCCGACAGGGACTACGAGCAGTACTTC. This codes for CASSPDRDYEQYF.

The chain combines TRBV13 with TRBJ2-1; D ambiguous. Germline CDR1 PRHDT, CDR2 FYEKMQ (reference sequence). This CDR3 contains 15 residues. V was shortened by 1 base and J by 2 bases, with 9 bases between the two germline ends. The CDR3 region is CASSLENRAYNEQFF. CDR3 nucleotide sequence: TGTGCCAGCAGCTTAGAGAACCGGGCCTACAATGAGCAGTTCTTC.

V usage is TRBV7-9 and J usage is TRBJ1-2; D is possibly TRBD1 (6 bases). The germline gives CDR1 SEHNR, CDR2 FQNEAQ (reference sequence). V lost 7 bases, J lost 5 bases, and 20 bases lay in between. The CDR3 runs to 15 residues. CDR3 in amino acids: CASTSGAAGEYGYTF. The CDR3 DNA reads as TGTGCCAGCACCTCCGGGGCAGCAGGGGAGTATGGCTACACCTTC.

The chain links TRBV6-1 to TRBJ2-2, with a possible D match to TRBD1 (5 bases). Germline V gene data show CDR1 as MNHNS and CDR2 as SASEGT. V was pared by 0 bases and J by 2 bases, with 10 bases between. The CDR3 contains 16 residues. The CDR3, as DNA: TGTGCCAGCAGTGAAGCGCTAAGGACAAACACCGGGGAGCTGTTTTTT. This encodes CASSEALRTNTGELFF.

This chain joins TRBV15 and TRBJ2-1; 8 bases agree with TRBD2. Trimming at V came to 0 bases and at J to 0 bases, leaving 7 bases not matched to a gene. Germline CDR1 reads LNHNV; CDR2 reads YYDKDF (reference sequence). The CDR3 loop spans 18 amino acids. Here the CDR3 reads CATSRDRGSGVSYNEQFF. The DNA of the CDR3 is TGTGCCACCAGCAGAGATCGGGGTAGCGGGGTCTCCTACAATGAGCAGTTCTTC.

J is TRBJ1-2 and V is TRBV9, with TRBD1 identical over 7 bases. Germline V gives CDR1 SGDLS, CDR2 YYNGEE. V gave up 4 bases and J gave up 8 bases; unmatched junction bases: 5. The CDR3 spans 12 residues. For the CDR3, the DNA is TGTGCCAGCAGCCTCGACAGGGACGGCTACACCTTC. This encodes CASSLDRDGYTF.

The J gene is TRBJ1-1, the V gene TRBV18; TRBD1 is a possible D gene (5 bases). V was trimmed by 3 bases and J by 1 base, leaving 6 bases between them. This CDR3 is 13 amino acids long. Germline V CDR1 and CDR2: KGHSH, LQKENI. As DNA, the CDR3 is TGTGCCAGCTCACCTAGGGGGAACACTGAAGCTTTCTTT. Translated, it gives CASSPRGNTEAFF.

V usage is TRBV7-2 and J usage is TRBJ2-3, with 9 bases fitting TRBD2. With V trimmed by 3 bases and J by 5 bases, 6 bases remained unmatched. Germline values: CDR1 SGHTA, CDR2 FQGNSA. This CDR3 is built from 15 residues. The CDR3 reads CASSLRLAGRDTQYF. CDR3 bases: TGTGCCAGCAGCTTGCGGCTAGCGGGGAGAGATACGCAGTATTTT.

V is TRBV13 and J is TRBJ2-2, with 9 nucleotides matching TRBD1. Germline assignment: CDR1 PRHDT and CDR2 FYEKMQ (reference sequence). Trimming removed 2 bases from V and 4 bases from J; junction bases left unmatched: 5. The CDR3 has 16 amino acids. The CDR3 bases are TGTGCCAGCAGCTTATATGGGACAGGGAGCACCGGGGAGCTGTTTTTT. Translating it yields CASSLYGTGSTGELFF.

The V call is TRBV29-1, the J call TRBJ1-1, with D maybe TRBD1 (6 bases). Deletions cut 7 bases from V and 2 bases from J, with 14 bases between. The CDR3 spans 13 residues. The germline gives CDR1 SQVTM, CDR2 ANQGSEA. CDR3 loop: CSAQGSSNTEAFF. CDR3 DNA: TGCAGCGCTCAGGGGTCTTCTAACACTGAAGCTTTCTTT.

This chain uses TRBV7-9 with TRBJ2-1, with D perhaps matching TRBD1 (5 bases). This CDR3 region has 13 residues. V was cut by 5 bases and J by 5 bases, with 10 bases left in between. Germline CDR1 SEHNR, CDR2 FQNEAQ (reference sequence). CDR3 sequence reads: CASSPKGDNEQFF. In DNA form, the CDR3 reads TGTGCCAGCAGCCCCAAAGGGGACAATGAGCAGTTCTTC.

This chain uses TRBV3-1 (or the pseudogene TRBV3-2) with TRBJ2-7; tentatively, D is TRBD1 or TRBD2 (5 bases each). V dropped 1 base and J dropped 6 bases, with 13 bases sitting between them. Germline V CDR1 and CDR2: LGHDT, YNNKEL (reference sequence). This CDR3 has 14 amino acids. The CDR3 spells CASSQGGESGEQYF. DNA of the CDR3: TGTGCCAGCAGCCAAGGAGGGGAATCAGGCGAGCAGTACTTC.

This clone has only one observation. The CDR3 sequence is CASSLEVNTEAFF. The CDR3 DNA reads TGTGCCAGCAGCTTAGAAGTGAACACTGAAGCTTTCTTT. The V call is TRBV7-2, the J call TRBJ1-1; no firm D call. Germline values: CDR1 SGHTA, CDR2 FQGNSA. CDR3 length: 13 amino acids. V shed 1 base and J shed 0 bases, with 3 bases lying between them.

The chain joins TRBV19 to TRBJ2-5; the D call may be TRBD1 or TRBD2 (5 bases each). Germline V gene data show CDR1 as LNHDA and CDR2 as SQIVND (reference sequence). Deletions cut 2 bases from V and 0 bases from J, with 10 bases between. The CDR3 is 15 residues long. CDR3 sequence: CASSIQGAYQETQYF. CDR3 bases: TGTGCCAGTAGTATACAGGGAGCGTACCAAGAGACCCAGTACTTC.

This chain joins TRBV28 and TRBJ1-2; the match to TRBD1 covers 12 bases. Germline V gene data show CDR1 as MDHEN and CDR2 as SYDVKM. CDR3 size: 15 residues. Unmatched junction bases numbered 11, after V lost 8 bases and J lost 7 bases. This CDR3 reads CASDGTGGVVSGYTF. CDR3 nucleotide sequence: TGTGCCAGCGACGGGACAGGGGGCGTTGTAAGTGGCTACACCTTC.

This clone came up once. The gene calls are TRBV27 and TRBJ2-2; D call uncertain. Trimming shortened V by 3 bases and J by 7 bases, and 12 bases separated the two germline ends. CDR3 length: 14 residues. CDR1 and CDR2 (germline): MNHEY, SMNVEV (reference sequence). CDR3 coding DNA: TGTGCCAGCAGTTTTAGGCTAGTCATCGGGGAGCTGTTTTTT. This translates into CASSFRLVIGELFF.